What follows is one T cell receptor beta chain and its context. Its antigen is not identified. Using immunoSEQ multiplex PCR, the repertoire was profiled, and TCRdb retains in-frame clones only, with some absent. The sample lists about 18,000 clones, under 90% seen once, with about 0.77% in the top ten. From germline, CDR1 is KGHSH and CDR2 LQKENI. J gave up 8 bases and V 3 bases, and 11 bases lay outside the gene matches. The CDR3 is 16 residues long. The data were obtained in a study of T cells in narcolepsy. Study findings and constraints: Comparing one patient's CSF and blood CD4+ clonotypes highlighted HCRT- and TRIB2-specific autoreactive clonotypes. Healthy controls reportedly lacked the autoreactive clonotypes serially found in patients' blood. Some memory CD4+ repertoires had no autoreactive clone sequences.

The V call is TRBV18, the J call TRBJ2-1, with 9 nucleotides matching TRBD2. The sequenced sample consisted of memory (CD45RA-) CD4+ T cells from blood. The clonotype originates from a human donor in good health. The CDR3 DNA follows: TGTGCCAGCTCACCGGATCGTTTTAGCGGGGGCGATGAGCAGTTCTTC. It is translated as CASSPDRFSGGDEQFF.